These T cell receptor beta chains were read from a single sample in a study of blood T cell repertoires in COVID-19. The method was immunoSEQ multiplex PCR; TCRdb's version includes in-frame clones alone and lacks a portion of them. Seen here are over 85,000 clones, 65% to 90% observed once, and the top ten hold about 25%. Material for sequencing was peripheral blood. The receptors come from a man in his fifties or sixties with acute or convalescent COVID-19. The CDR3 runs from the conserved cysteine through the conserved F or W. D genes are given only for firm matches. Clone size is given for some rows only: seen once, a few or many times, or a class if the clone is expanded.

NA,NA,TRBJ1-1,TRBV27,CASFEARGVNTEAFF,TGTGCCTCGTTTGAGGCCCGGGGGGTGAACACTGAAGCTTTCTTT
TRBD1,few,TRBJ2-5,TRBV7-2,CASSLGPPRQGIHQETQYF,TGTGCCAGCAGCTTAGGGCCCCCGCGACAGGGGATCCACCAAGAGACCCAGTACTTC
NA,NA,TRBJ1-2,TRBV6-5,CASSSKGTGGGYTF,TGTGCCAGCAGTTCCAAAGGCACAGGCGGAGGCTACACCTTC
NA,NA,TRBJ2-6,TRBV28,CASRTGANVLTF,TGTGCCAGCCGGACAGGGGCCAACGTCCTGACTTTC
NA,NA,TRBJ2-5,TRBV13,CASSLVAQEETQYF,TGTGCCAGCAGCTTAGTCGCGCAGGAAGAGACCCAGTACTTC
TRBD1,NA,TRBJ2-5,TRBV7-7,CASSLGQGARETQYF,TGTGCTAGCAGCTTAGGACAGGGGGCGCGGGAGACCCAGTACTTC
NA,NA,TRBJ2-1,TRBV6-2/TRBV6-3,CASSGSGHLYNEQFF,TGTGCCAGCAGTGGCTCGGGACACTTGTACAATGAGCAGTTCTTC
TRBD1,NA,TRBJ2-7,TRBV4-3,CASSQAGTGRIDEQYF,TGCGCCAGCAGCCAAGCGGGGACAGGGCGTATCGACGAGCAGTACTTC
NA,NA,TRBJ2-2,TRBV24-1,CATSASTGELFF,TGTGCCACCAGTGCCAGCACCGGGGAGCTGTTTTTT
TRBD1,NA,TRBJ2-1,TRBV5-1,CASSFPRDRGYEQFF,TGCGCCAGCAGCTTTCCTCGGGACAGGGGCTATGAGCAGTTCTTC
NA,NA,TRBJ2-3,TRBV2,CASTSNYPAETDTQYF,TGTGCCAGCACCTCGAACTATCCGGCGGAGACAGATACGCAGTATTTT
TRBD1,NA,TRBJ2-3,TRBV27,CASSLSDRGTDTQYF,TGTGCCAGCAGTTTATCGGACAGGGGTACAGATACGCAGTATTTT
NA,NA,TRBJ1-1,TRBV6-5,CASSLTGILNTEAFF,TGTGCCAGCAGCCTCACAGGGATATTGAACACTGAAGCTTTCTTT
NA,NA,TRBJ1-1,TRBV29-1,CSARTDMNTEAFF,TGCAGCGCACGTACAGACATGAACACTGAAGCTTTCTTT
NA,NA,TRBJ2-5,TRBV28,CASVTSRFGQETQYF,TGTGCCAGCGTGACTTCCCGGTTTGGGCAAGAGACCCAGTACTTC
NA,NA,TRBJ1-1,TRBV29-1,CSVDRGRGTEAFF,TGCAGCGTGGACAGAGGGAGGGGTACTGAAGCTTTCTTT
TRBD1,NA,TRBJ2-4,TRBV6-5,CASRPGTGNIQYF,TGTGCCAGCAGACCCGGGACAGGCAACATTCAGTACTTC
TRBD1,NA,TRBJ1-1,TRBV9,CASSGDRNGEAFF,TGTGCCAGCAGCGGGGACAGGAATGGTGAAGCTTTCTTT
TRBD1,NA,TRBJ1-1,TRBV27,CASKITGGNTEAFF,TGTGCCAGCAAAATCACAGGGGGCAACACTGAAGCTTTCTTT
NA,NA,TRBJ1-6,TRBV18,CASSQQGSLNSPLHF,TGTGCCAGCTCGCAGCAGGGTTCGTTAAATTCACCCCTCCACTTT
TRBD1,NA,TRBJ1-1,TRBV11-2,CASSRGQANTEAFF,TGTGCCAGCAGCCGAGGACAGGCGAACACTGAAGCTTTCTTT
NA,NA,TRBJ1-3,TRBV5-4,CASSLSGNTIYF,TGTGCCAGCAGCTTGAGCGGAAACACCATATATTTT